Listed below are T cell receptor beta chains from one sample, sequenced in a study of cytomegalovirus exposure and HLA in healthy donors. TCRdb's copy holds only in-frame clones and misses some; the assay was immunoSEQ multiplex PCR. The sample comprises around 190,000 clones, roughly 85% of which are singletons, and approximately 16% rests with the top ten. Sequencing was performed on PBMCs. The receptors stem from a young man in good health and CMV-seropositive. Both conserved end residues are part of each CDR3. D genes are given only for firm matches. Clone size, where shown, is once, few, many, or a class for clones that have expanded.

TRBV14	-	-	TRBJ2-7	TGTGCCAGCAGCCAAGATGGCCCTAGCTGGTACGAGCAGTACTTC	CASSQDGPSWYEQYF
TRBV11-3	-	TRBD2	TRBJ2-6	TGTGCCAGCAGCCGGGGGGTATCCACCGGGGCCAACGTCCTGACTTTC	CASSRGVSTGANVLTF
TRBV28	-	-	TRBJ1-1	TGTGCCAGCAGTCCACCACAGGTGAACACTGAAGCTTTCTTT	CASSPPQVNTEAFF
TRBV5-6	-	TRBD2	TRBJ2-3	TGTGCCAGCAGTTTATCGACTAGCGGGGGGGCCGTCGGTACAGATACGCAGTATTTT	CASSLSTSGGAVGTDTQYF
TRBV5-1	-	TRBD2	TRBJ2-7	TGCGCCAGCAGCTTTGGACTAGCGGGGAGCTACGAGCAGTACTTC	CASSFGLAGSYEQYF
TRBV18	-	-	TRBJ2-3	TGTGCCAGCTCACCGCCTAACGTTGGCACAGATACGCAGTATTTT	CASSPPNVGTDTQYF
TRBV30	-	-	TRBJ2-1	TGTGCCTGGAAGGGGGCGGGGCGATCCTACAATGAGCAGTTCTTC	CAWKGAGRSYNEQFF
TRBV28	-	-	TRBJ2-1	TGTGCCAGCATCAAAGGCGGATCCTACAATGAGCAGTTCTTC	CASIKGGSYNEQFF
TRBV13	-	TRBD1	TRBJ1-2	TGTGCCAGCAGCCCCGGACAGGGCGCATCCTATGGCTACACCTTC	CASSPGQGASYGYTF
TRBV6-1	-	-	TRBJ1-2	TGTGCCAGCAGTGAAGGGGTAGGGGATGTCTATGGCTACACCTTC	CASSEGVGDVYGYTF
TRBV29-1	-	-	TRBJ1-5	TGCAGCGTTGGGGGAGGTGGCAATCAGCCCCAGCATTTT	CSVGGGGNQPQHF
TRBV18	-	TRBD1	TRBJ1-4	TGTGCCAGCTCATCGGGACAGGGGATAGGAGGTGAAAAACTGTTTTTT	CASSSGQGIGGEKLFF
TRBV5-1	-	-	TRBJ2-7	TGCGCCAGCAGCTTGGTTAGCGACGAGCAGTACTTC	CASSLVSDEQYF
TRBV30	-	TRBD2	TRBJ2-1	TGTGCCTGGACCGCTCCGGGACTAGCGGGTAATGAGCAGTTCTTC	CAWTAPGLAGNEQFF
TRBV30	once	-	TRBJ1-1	TGTGCCTGGAGGCCGAACGAGGCGGGGGGAGGTGTGGCTTTCTTT	CAWRPNEAGGGVAFF
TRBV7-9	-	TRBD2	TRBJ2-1	TGTGCCAGCAGCTTCAGGACTAGCGGCAACAATGAGCAGTTCTTC	CASSFRTSGNNEQFF
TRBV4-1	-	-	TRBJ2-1	TGCGCCAGCAGCCAAGATTGGCTGAATGAGCAGTTCTTC	CASSQDWLNEQFF
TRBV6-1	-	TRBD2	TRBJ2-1	TGTGCCAGCACCCCGGGACTAGCGGGACTCAATGAGCAGTTCTTC	CASTPGLAGLNEQFF
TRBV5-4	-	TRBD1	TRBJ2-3	TGTGCCAGCAGCTTTAGGGACAGGTCGGTCCATACGCAGTATTTT	CASSFRDRSVHTQYF
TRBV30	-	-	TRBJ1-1	TGTGCCTGCCTACGGGGTCCGAACACTGAAGCTTTCTTT	CACLRGPNTEAFF
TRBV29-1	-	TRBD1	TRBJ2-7	TGCAGCGTTGAGGGGGGACAGGGGAGCCCCTACGAGCAGTACTTC	CSVEGGQGSPYEQYF
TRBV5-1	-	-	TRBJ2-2	TGCGCCAGCAGCTTGACAGGGTATGATCCCGGGGAGCTGTTTTTT	CASSLTGYDPGELFF
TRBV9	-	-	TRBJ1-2	TGTGCCAGCAGCCCCCAAGGAGGTCAAACTAACTATGGCTACACCTTC	CASSPQGGQTNYGYTF
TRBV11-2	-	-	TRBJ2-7	TGTGCCAGCAGCCAATCAACCACGAAGCGTAGTCGCGAGCAGTACTTC	CASSQSTTKRSREQYF
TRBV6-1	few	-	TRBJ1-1	TGTGCCAGCAGTGAAAATTGGGCGAGGAACACTGAAGCTTTCTTT	CASSENWARNTEAFF
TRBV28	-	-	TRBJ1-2	TGTGCCAGCAGTTTGGGAGGGGCTAACTATGGCTACACCTTC	CASSLGGANYGYTF
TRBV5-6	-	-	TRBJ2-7	TGTGCCAGCAGCTTGGTCAGGTCCTCCTACGAGCAGTACTTC	CASSLVRSSYEQYF
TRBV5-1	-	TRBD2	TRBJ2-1	TGCGCCAGCAGCTTGGCCGAAGGACTAGAAAGCAATGAGCAGTTCTTC	CASSLAEGLESNEQFF
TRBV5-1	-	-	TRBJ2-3	TGCGCCAGCAGCTTGGAGGGGGAACGCACAGATACGCAGTATTTT	CASSLEGERTDTQYF
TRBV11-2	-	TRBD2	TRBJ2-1	TGTGCCAGCAGCTTAGGAGCGGGGGACATCAATGAGCAGTTCTTC	CASSLGAGDINEQFF
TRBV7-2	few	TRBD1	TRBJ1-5	TGTGCCAGCAGCACCTGGACAGGGGGGCAGCCCCAGCATTTT	CASSTWTGGQPQHF
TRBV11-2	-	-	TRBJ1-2	TGTGCCAGCAGCTTAGGAGCCGTTAACTATGGCTACACCTTC	CASSLGAVNYGYTF
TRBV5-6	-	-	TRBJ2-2	TGTGCCAGCAGCTACCCCGGACAGCAGAACACCGGGGAGCTGTTTTTT	CASSYPGQQNTGELFF
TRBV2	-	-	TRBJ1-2	TGTGCCAGCAGGTCAGAGGCCTATATTGGGGGCTACACCTTC	CASRSEAYIGGYTF
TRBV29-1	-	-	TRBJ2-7	TGCAGCCGTCAAGCGTTGGGACTCTACGAGCAGTACTTC	CSRQALGLYEQYF
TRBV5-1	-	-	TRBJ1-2	TGCGCCAGCAGCTTGCTAGGGGCGCTTAAGGATGGCTACACCTTC	CASSLLGALKDGYTF
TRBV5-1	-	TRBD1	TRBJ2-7	TGCGCCAGCAGCTTGGACAGGGGCGAGCAGTACTTC	CASSLDRGEQYF
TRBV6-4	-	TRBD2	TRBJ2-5	TGTGCCAGCAGTGACACAGCGGGGGAAAAAGAGACCCAGTACTTC	CASSDTAGEKETQYF
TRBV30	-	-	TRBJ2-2	TGTGCCTGGAAAGGGGACACCGGGGAGCTGTTTTTT	CAWKGDTGELFF
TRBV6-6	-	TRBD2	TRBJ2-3	TGTGCCAGCCGTGAGCGGGAGATATCGGATACGCAGTATTTT	CASREREISDTQYF
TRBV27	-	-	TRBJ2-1	TGTGCCAGCAGTTTAATCTTAGGGGGGGTGAATGAGCAGTTCTTC	CASSLILGGVNEQFF
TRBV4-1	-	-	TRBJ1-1	TGCGCCAGCAGCCAACTAGGAACAGGCTCCTACACTGAAGCTTTCTTT	CASSQLGTGSYTEAFF
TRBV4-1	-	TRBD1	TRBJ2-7	TGCGCCAGCAGCCAAGATTTGACAGGGGGGCACGAGCAGTACTTC	CASSQDLTGGHEQYF
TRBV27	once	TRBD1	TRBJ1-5	TGTGCCAGCAGGCCTGGTGAGGGGGCTTACAGCAATCAGCCCCAGCATTTT	CASRPGEGAYSNQPQHF
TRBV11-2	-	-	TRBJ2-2	TGTGCCAGCAGCCCCGGGGACTCCGAAACCGGGGAGCTGTTTTTT	CASSPGDSETGELFF
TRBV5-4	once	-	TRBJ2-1	TGTGCCAGCAGCTTGGGGTCCCCCAGCTACAATGAGCAGTTCTTC	CASSLGSPSYNEQFF